This T cell receptor (beta chain) was sequenced in a study of beta chain features in type 1 diabetes. Findings and caveats of the study: Within each of all four CD4+ subsets, Type 1 diabetes patients had TCRB CDR3s that were moderately but significantly shorter.

From germline, CDR1 is SGHDT and CDR2 YYEEEE. V gave up 1 base and J gave up 2 bases; unmatched junction bases: 0. The CDR3 runs 14 residues. What was sequenced were expressed TCRB transcripts, since all of the isolated RNA had been reverse transcribed. Sequenced naive, central memory and regulatory T cell samples produced an average of around 3.5 million reads. Sequencing was performed with immunoSEQ multiplex PCR; in TCRdb, only in-frame clones are kept and a portion is missing. Seen here are approximately 730,000 clones, around an eighth observed once, and the top ten hold approximately 0.02%. As concerns this clone: Its antigen remains unidentified.

This TCR was sampled from a man aged 18 to 29 with type 1 diabetes. The chain links TRBV5-6 to TRBJ1-5; 7 bases match TRBD1. Sequenced input: naive CD4+ T cells from blood. The CDR3 nucleotides read TGTGCCAGCAGCTTGACAGGGGGCAATCAGCCCCAGCATTTT. Encoded protein: CASSLTGGNQPQHF.